This T cell receptor beta chain was documented in a study of shared clonotypes between healthy human individuals. V was trimmed by 4 bases and J by 6 bases, leaving 15 bases between them. The CDR3 sequence is 14 residues long. The germline V gene encodes CDR1 SEHNR and CDR2 FQNEAQ (reference sequence). An even split of each subset's genomic DNA across several immunoSEQ plates was performed. Produced via immunoSEQ multiplex PCR; TCRdb's table is partial and in-frame only. The sample yields 550,000 to 600,000 clones, roughly four fifths seen once. The chain is built from TRBV7-9 and TRBJ1-1; possible D gene TRBD1, 5 bases. The specimen sequenced was PBMCs. This TCR was recovered from a woman aged 35 to 49 in good health. Some clones in this sample may be carry-over from other donors' samples. The CDR3 region is CASSSGRVLPEAFF. The CDR3 region has the DNA TGTGCCAGCAGCTCGGGCAGGGTACTACCTGAAGCTTTCTTT.